This T cell receptor beta chain was observed in a study of cytomegalovirus exposure and HLA in healthy donors. Overall study: In an early release, HLA-typed donors contributed 75 million to 85 million unique TCR sequences. The study's findings and limits: Reports indicate that TCR beta sequences accurately predicted the HLA-A and HLA-B alleles of most subjects. Researchers reported from a later analysis that most CMV-associated TCR beta chains appeared HLA-restricted. Follow-up analysis later connected one missense variant in DCLRE1C with trimming of TCR beta V- and J-genes.

Points on this clone: Its antigen remains unknown.

The PCR ran on 60 Vbeta and 13 Jbeta primers. The protocol was immunoSEQ multiplex PCR, while the TCRdb copy is restricted to in-frame clones and leaves out a portion. The table gives about 160,000 clones; the top ten clones make up 2% to 2.5% of it. The CDR3 is 16 amino acids. Germline CDR1 is SGHRS and CDR2 is YFSETQ. The ends were cut back, 0 bases at V and 0 bases at J, with 12 bases in the middle. Material for sequencing was PBMCs. This chain uses TRBV5-1 with TRBJ2-5, with a possible D match to TRBD2 (5 bases). This clonotype was obtained from a man aged 30 to 45 in good health and CMV-seronegative. The CDR3 DNA is TGCGCCAGCAGCTTGGGACTACCGTTGAACCAAGAGACCCAGTACTTC. It encodes CASSLGLPLNQETQYF.